This T cell receptor beta chain was identified during a study of T cell repertoires in cytomegalovirus infection. The overall study: Carrying CMV and the relevant HLA type showed in public TCR beta signatures. Study conclusions and caveats: In two of eight donors, the top clonotype was HLA-C-restricted CMV-specific. Pooled public TCR beta family frequency picked out CMV carriers with the relevant HLA.

Germline trimming cut 1 base from V and 6 bases from J; bases unmatched to any gene: 10. Germline lookup yields CDR1 SGHVT and CDR2 SQSDAQ. The CDR3 consists of 16 residues. One entry per CDR3 protein, called by TCRdb with MiXCR from the reads. The data contain about 490,000 distinct CDR3 sequences, 11% of them singletons. About this clonotype: Its antigen remains unidentified.

Input material: PBMCs. The rearrangement links TRBV7-4 to TRBJ2-7; 9 bases are a match to TRBD1. The sequence derives from a human donor in good health (CMV status not recorded). Some clones in this sample may be carry-over from other donors' samples. The CDR3 reads CASSLVGTGNPCEQYF. The DNA for the CDR3 is TGTGCCAGCAGCTTAGTGGGGACAGGGAACCCCTGCGAGCAGTACTTC.